This T cell receptor beta chain was identified during a study of blood T cell repertoires in COVID-19. Study background: Donors in the United States, Italy and Spain gave samples during acute or convalescent COVID-19. In each case, the material was cDNA or gDNA derived from T cells, B-cell-depleted T cells, or PBMCs.

The germline V gene encodes CDR1 LNHDA and CDR2 SQIVND (reference sequence). The CDR3 has 15 amino acids. Unmatched junction bases numbered 8, after V lost 5 bases and J lost 2 bases. Original methodology: Reference gene primer amplification gave estimated nucleated cell counts. Produced via immunoSEQ multiplex PCR; TCRdb's table is partial and in-frame only. The V and J calls and clone size were taken over from that table, and D and trimming were inferred from the DNA. The repertoire holds around 68,000 clones, with around 90% as singletons. The source of this sequence is a man in his fifties with active COVID-19. The sample taken for sequencing was peripheral blood. The V and J genes are TRBV19 and TRBJ2-7, with 8 nucleotides matching TRBD1. The CDR3 DNA reads TGTGCCAGTAGTCCCAACCGACAGGGGACCTACGAGCAGTACTTC. Translated, it gives CASSPNRQGTYEQYF. Using reference TRBV19 and TRBJ2-7 for the parts outside the CDR3, the full variable domain is DGGITQSPKYLFRKEGQNVTLSCEQNLNHDAMYWYRQDPGQGLRLIYYSQIVNDFQKGDIAEGYSVSREKKESFPLTVTSAQKNPTAFYLCASSPNRQGTYEQYFGPGTRLTVT.